This T cell receptor beta chain was sequenced for a study of blood T cell repertoires in COVID-19 (dated by TCRdb to the early 2020s). With regard to the full study: Collaborator samples came from the United States, Italy and Spain and covered acute and convalescent phases of COVID-19. Where available, HLA class I and class II types were taken from metadata supplied by the sample provider and were not determined by assay-based typing. The repertoires were released in a freely available public database intended as a resource for research on the immune response to SARS-CoV-2. The sample metadata nearly always contained a de-identified subject ID, COVID-19 status, age in years and sex. The samples were drawn from two sources: the first 160 participants of the ongoing ImmuneRACE study, and some 1,300 subjects contributed by 6 global collaborators. The material from the prospective study consisted of cDNA or gDNA derived from T cells, B-cell-depleted T cells, or PBMCs. Subjects who had been exposed to COVID-19, were actively infected with it, or had recovered from it provided the deeply sampled blood TCRbeta repertoires that made up the dataset.

One collaborating source in Seattle enrolled patients while the patients were actively infected and followed the patients over time throughout the course of disease. Collaborating institutions collected whole blood in K2EDTA tubes following their own protocols. Collaborator samples were shipped for TCRbeta analysis as frozen whole blood, isolated PBMCs, or DNA extracted from either sample type. The trim is 3 bases for V and 0 bases for J, with a gap of 13 bases between the germline ends. There are 16 amino acids in the CDR3, from cysteine to phenylalanine inclusive. The sequence is cut down to CDR3 DNA, 48 bases in frame from base 1. The CDR1 and CDR2 encoded by the germline V gene are MDHEN and SYDVKM. TCRbeta CDR3 regions were amplified from genomic DNA by means of the immunoSEQ Assay, a bias-controlled multiplex PCR. Regarding the original processing steps: Within the assay, amplification of reference gene primers was used to estimate how many nucleated cells each sample contained. To quantify the absolute abundance of each unique TCRbeta CDR3 rearrangement, sequence reads were collapsed and filtered. For each sample, productive Simpson clonality was calculated as the square root of Simpson's diversity index over productive rearrangements. TCRdb mirrors the immuneACCESS table, restricted to in-frame sequences. Some clones are absent from its copies; in checked studies, under half trace to an unresolved V gene, and the reason for the others is unknown. Clonal size and the V and J genes are those of that table, whereas D and trimming came from the DNA. The sample table shows 150,000 to 200,000 clones, and roughly 82% are seen once. Together, the top ten hold under 9% of the sample.

This clone was seen a single time. What antigen it recognizes has not been identified. There are no base qualities to consult, and no much larger clone falls within one base. The research as a whole found: Clinical and demographic metadata were provided uncurated, with the amount varying by source and participant.

The TCR originated in a woman aged 40-49 years with COVID-19, enrolled during active disease. The chain links TRBV28 with TRBJ2-3; 6 matching bases give a weak D call of TRBD2. Sequenced: peripheral blood. The nucleotide sequence is TGTGCCAGCAGTTTGGAGGGGCAGTGGAGCACAGATACGCAGTATTTT. This is translated as CASSLEGQWSTDTQYF.